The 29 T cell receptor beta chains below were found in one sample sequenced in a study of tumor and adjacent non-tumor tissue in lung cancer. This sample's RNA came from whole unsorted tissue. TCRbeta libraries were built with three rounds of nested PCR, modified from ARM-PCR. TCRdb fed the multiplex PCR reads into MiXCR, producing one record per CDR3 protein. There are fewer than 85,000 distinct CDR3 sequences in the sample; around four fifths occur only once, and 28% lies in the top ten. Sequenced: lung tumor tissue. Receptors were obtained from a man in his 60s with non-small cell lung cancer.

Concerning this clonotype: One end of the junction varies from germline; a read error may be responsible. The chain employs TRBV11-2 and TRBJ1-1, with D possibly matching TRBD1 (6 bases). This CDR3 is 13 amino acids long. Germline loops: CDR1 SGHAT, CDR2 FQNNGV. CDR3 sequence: CSSSPGGATEAFF. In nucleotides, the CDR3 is TGTTCCAGCAGCCCCGGGGGGGCCACTGAAGCTTTCTTT.

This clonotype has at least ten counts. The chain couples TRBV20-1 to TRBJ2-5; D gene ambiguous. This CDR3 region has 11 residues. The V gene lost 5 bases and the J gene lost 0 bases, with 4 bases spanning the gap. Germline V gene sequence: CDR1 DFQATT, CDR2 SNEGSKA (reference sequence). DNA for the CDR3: TGCAGTGCTCAAGACCAAGAGACCCAGTACTTC. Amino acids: CSAQDQETQYF.

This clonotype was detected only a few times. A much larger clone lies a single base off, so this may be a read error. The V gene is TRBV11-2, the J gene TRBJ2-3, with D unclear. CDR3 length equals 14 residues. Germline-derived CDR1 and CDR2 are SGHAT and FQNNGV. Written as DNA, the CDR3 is TGTGCCAGGAGCTTAGATGGGCCTTTAGATACGCAGTATTTT. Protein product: CARSLDGPLDTQYF.

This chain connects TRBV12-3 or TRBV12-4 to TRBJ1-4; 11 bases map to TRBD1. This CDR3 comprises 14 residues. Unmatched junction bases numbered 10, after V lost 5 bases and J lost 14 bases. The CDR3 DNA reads TGTGCCAGCAGTAGGGACAGGGGGGATGCAAATCTGTTTTTT. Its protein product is CASSRDRGDANLFF.

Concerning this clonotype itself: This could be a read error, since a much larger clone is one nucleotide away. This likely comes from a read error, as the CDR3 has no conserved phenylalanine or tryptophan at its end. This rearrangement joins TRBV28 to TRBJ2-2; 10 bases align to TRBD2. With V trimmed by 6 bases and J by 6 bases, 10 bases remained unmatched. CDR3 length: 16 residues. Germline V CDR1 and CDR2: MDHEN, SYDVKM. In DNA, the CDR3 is TGTGCCAGCAGCTCGCCGGGACTAGCGATCTCCGGGGAGCTGTTTTTA. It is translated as CASSSPGLAISGELFL.

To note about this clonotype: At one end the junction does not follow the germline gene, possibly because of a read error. Here the CDR3 reads CSASRSQDYEQYF. The CDR3 DNA follows: TGCAGTGCTAGTAGATCACAAGACTACGAGCAATACTTC. The gene calls are TRBV20-1 and TRBJ2-7; a possible D gene is TRBD2 (5 bases). This CDR3 is built from 13 residues. Germline loops: CDR1 DFQATT, CDR2 SNEGSKA (reference sequence).

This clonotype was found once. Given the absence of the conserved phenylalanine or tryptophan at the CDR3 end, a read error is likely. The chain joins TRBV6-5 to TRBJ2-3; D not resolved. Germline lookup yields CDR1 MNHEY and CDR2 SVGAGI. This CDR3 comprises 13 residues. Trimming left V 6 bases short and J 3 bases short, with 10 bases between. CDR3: CASRHSVTDTQYS. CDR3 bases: TGTGCCAGCAGGCACAGTGTAACAGATACGCAGTATTCT.

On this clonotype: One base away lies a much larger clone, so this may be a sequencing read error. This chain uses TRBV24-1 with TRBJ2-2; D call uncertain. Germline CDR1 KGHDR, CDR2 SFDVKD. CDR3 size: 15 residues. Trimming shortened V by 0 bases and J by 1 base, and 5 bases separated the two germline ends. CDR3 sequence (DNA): TGTGCCACCAGTGATTTGATGGAGAACACCGGGGAGCTGTTTTTT. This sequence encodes CATSDLMENTGELFF.

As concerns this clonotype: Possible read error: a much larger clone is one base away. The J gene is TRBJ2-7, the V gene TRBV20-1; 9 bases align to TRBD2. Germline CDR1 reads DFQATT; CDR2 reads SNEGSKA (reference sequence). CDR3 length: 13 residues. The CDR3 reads CSCPGREGREHYF. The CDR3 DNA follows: TGCAGTTGTCCTGGGCGGGAGGGGAGGGAGCATTACTTC.

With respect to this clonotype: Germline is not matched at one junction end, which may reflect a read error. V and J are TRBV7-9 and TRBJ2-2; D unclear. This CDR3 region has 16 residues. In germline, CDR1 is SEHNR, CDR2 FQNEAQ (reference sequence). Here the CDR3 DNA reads TGTGCGAGCAGCCCGCGGCAGCATTACCCCACCGGGGAGCTGTTTTTT. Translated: CASSPRQHYPTGELFF.

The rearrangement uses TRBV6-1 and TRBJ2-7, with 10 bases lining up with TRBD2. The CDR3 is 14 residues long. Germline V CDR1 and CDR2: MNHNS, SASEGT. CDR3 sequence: CASRGLARSYEQYV. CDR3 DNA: TGTGCCAGTAGGGGACTAGCGCGCTCCTACGAACAGTACGTC.

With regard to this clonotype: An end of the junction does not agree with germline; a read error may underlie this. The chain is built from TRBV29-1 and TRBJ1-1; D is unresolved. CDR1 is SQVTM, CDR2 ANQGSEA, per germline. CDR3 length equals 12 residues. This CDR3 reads CSVLRSPTEAFF. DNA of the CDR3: TGCAGCGTTCTCAGGAGCCCCACTGAAGCCTTCTTT.

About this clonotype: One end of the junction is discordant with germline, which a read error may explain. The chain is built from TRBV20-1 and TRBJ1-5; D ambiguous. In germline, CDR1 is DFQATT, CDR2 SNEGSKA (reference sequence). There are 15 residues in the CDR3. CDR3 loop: CSAEIPLRSNQPQDF. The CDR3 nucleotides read TGCAGTGCGGAAATTCCCCTCCGCAGTAATCAGCCCCAGGATTTT.

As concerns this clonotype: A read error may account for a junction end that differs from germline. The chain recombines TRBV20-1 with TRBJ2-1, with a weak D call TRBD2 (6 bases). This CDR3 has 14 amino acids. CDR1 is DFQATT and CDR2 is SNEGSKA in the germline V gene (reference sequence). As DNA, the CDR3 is TGCAGTGCTGGAGTTCGGGGAGGAGTCAATGAGCAATTCTTC. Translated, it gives CSAGVRGGVNEQFF.

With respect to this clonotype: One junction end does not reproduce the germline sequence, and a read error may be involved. Here the CDR3 reads CVSSEGYGNEQFF. The CDR3 nucleotides read TGTGTCAGCAGCGAAGGTTATGGCAATGAGCAGTTCTTC. The J gene is TRBJ2-1, the V gene TRBV11-1; unclear D gene. This CDR3 spans 13 amino acids. The germline gives CDR1 SGHAT, CDR2 FQDESV (reference sequence).

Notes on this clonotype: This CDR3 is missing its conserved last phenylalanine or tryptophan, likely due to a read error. CDR3 amino acids: CASVTGTSYNEQFI. The CDR3 nucleotides read TGTGCGAGCGTCACCGGGACTAGTTACAATGAGCAGTTCATC. The gene calls are TRBV7-8 and TRBJ2-1; 8 bases map to TRBD2. This CDR3 spans 14 amino acids. Germline V gene data show CDR1 as SGHVS and CDR2 as FQNEAQ.

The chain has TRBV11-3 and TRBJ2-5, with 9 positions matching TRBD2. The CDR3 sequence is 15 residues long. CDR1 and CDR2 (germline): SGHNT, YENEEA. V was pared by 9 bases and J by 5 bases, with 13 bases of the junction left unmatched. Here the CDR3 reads CASSPGLAQEETQYF. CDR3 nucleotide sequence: TGTGCCAGTAGCCCAGGACTAGCGCAGGAGGAGACCCAGTACTTC.

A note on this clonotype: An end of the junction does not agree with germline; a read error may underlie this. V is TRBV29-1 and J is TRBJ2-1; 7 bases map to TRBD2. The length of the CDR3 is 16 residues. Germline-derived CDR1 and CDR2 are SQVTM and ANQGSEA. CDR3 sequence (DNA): TGCGGCGTTGAGTCCATGTTAGCGGGCAATTACAATGAGCAGTTCTTC. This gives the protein CGVESMLAGNYNEQFF.

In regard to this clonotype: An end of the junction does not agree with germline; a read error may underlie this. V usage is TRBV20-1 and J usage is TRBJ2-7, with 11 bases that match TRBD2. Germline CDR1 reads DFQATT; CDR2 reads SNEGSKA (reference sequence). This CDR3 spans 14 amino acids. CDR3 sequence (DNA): TGCACTGCTAAAAAACTAGCGGGAGAAATCGAGCAGTACTTC. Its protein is CTAKKLAGEIEQYF.

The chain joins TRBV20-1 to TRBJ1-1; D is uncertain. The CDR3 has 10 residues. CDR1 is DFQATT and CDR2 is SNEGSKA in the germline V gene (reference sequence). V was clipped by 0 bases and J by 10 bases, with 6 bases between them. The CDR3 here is CSARERVAFF. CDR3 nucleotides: TGCAGTGCTAGAGAAAGGGTAGCTTTCTTT.

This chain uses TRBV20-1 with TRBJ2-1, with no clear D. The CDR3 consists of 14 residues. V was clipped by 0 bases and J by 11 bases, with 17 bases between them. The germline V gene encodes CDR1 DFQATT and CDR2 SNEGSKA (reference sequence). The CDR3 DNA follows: TGCAGTGCTAGAGATCAACGAACCAGCTATAAGCAGTTCTTC. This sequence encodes CSARDQRTSYKQFF.

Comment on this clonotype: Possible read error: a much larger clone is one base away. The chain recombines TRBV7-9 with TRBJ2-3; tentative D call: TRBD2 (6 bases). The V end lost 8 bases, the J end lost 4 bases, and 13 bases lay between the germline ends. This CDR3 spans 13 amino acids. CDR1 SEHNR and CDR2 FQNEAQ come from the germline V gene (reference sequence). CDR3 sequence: CASGPDYSDTQYF. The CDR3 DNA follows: TGTGCCAGCGGCCCGGACTATTCAGATACGCAGTATTTT.

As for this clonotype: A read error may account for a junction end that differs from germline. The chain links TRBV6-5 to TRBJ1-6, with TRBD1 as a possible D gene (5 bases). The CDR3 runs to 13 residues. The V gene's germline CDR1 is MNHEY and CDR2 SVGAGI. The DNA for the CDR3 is TGTACCAGTAGTTACACGGGGGATTCACCCCTCCACTTT. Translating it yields CTSSYTGDSPLHF.

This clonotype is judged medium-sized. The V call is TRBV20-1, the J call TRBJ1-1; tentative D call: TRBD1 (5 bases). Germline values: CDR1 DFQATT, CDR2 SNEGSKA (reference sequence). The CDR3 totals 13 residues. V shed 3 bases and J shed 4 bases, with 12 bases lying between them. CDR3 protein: CSASRGRGTEAFF. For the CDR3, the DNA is TGCAGTGCTAGTCGGGGGAGAGGCACTGAAGCTTTCTTT.

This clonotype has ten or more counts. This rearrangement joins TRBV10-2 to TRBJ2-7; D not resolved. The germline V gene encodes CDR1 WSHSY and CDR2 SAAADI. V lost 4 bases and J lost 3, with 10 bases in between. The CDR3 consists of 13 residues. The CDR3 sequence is CASSGIRSYEQYF. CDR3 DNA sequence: TGCGCCAGCAGTGGTATAAGGAGCTACGAGCAGTACTTC.

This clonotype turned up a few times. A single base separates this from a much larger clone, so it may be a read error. The CDR3 DNA sequence: TGCAGCGTCGGACTAATCACGGAGATCCAGTACTTC. Translating it yields CSVGLITEIQYF. The chain couples TRBV29-1 to TRBJ2-5; D perhaps matches TRBD2 (6 bases). The CDR3 covers 12 residues. Germline loops: CDR1 SQVTM, CDR2 ANQGSEA.

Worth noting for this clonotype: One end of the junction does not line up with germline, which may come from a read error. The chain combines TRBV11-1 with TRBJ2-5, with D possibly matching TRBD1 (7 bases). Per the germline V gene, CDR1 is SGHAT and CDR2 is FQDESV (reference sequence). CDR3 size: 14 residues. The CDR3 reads CASSLGTAQGTQYF. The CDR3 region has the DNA TGTGCCAGCAGTTTAGGGACAGCCCAAGGGACTCAGTACTTC. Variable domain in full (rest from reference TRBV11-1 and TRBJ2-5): EAEVAQSPRYKITEKSQAVAFWCDPISGHATLYWYRQILGQGPELLVQFQDESVVDDSQLPKDRFSAERLKGVDSTLKIQPAELGDSAMYLCASSLGTAQGTQYFGPGTRLLVL.

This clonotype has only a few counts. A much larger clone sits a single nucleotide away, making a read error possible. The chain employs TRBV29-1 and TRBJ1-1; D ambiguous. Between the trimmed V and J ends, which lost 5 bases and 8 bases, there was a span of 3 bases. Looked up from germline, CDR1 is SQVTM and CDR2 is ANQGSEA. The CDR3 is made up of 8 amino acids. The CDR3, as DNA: TGCAGCGTTAAGGAAGCTTTCTTT. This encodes CSVKEAFF.

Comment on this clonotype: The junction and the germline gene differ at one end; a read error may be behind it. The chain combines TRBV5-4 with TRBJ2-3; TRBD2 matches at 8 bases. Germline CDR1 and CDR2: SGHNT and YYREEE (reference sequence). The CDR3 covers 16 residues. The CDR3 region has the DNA TGTGCCAGCAGCACTATCGAGCGGGAGCCGGGGGATACGCAGTGTTTT. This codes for CASSTIEREPGDTQCF.